Detailed here is one TCR beta chain. Its matching antigen is unknown. The data originate from a study of graft-versus-host responses after intestinal transplantation. Study-wide findings and caveats: Circulating GvH clones peaking coincided with falling HvG clones soon after transplant.

The length of the CDR3 is 18 residues. V was pared by 4 bases and J by 6 bases, with 13 bases of the junction left unmatched. Germline assignment: CDR1 SGDLS and CDR2 YYNGEE. Sequencing was performed with immunoSEQ multiplex PCR; in TCRdb, only in-frame clones are kept and a portion is missing. The sample contains 95,000 to 110,000 clones, 93% of which appear only once. The sequence was collected from a human donor who received an intestinal transplant. This sequence joins TRBV9 and TRBJ2-5; 15 nucleotides agree with TRBD2. Specimen: unstimulated CD8+ T cells sorted from spleen or lymph node cells, collected before intestinal transplant. In nucleotides, the CDR3 is TGTGCCAGCAGCCCAAGTGGGACTAGCGGGGGGAGTGGAAAGACCCAGTACTTC. Translation: CASSPSGTSGGSGKTQYF. The variable domain in full, completed from reference TRBV9 and TRBJ2-5, reads DSGVTQTPKHLITATGQRVTLRCSPRSGDLSVYWYQQSLDQGLQFLIQYYNGEERAKGNILERFSAQQFPDLHSELNLSSLELGDSALYFCASSPSGTSGGSGKTQYFGPGTRLLVL.